What follows are 9 T cell receptor beta chains derived from one specimen sequenced in a study of tumor-infiltrating lymphocytes in primary liver carcinoma. From unsorted bulk tissue weighing about 20-32 mg, DNA and RNA were co-extracted. cDNA specific to TCR beta was made from 500 ng of total RNA, with a constant-region primer employed for priming. Each TCR beta library was derived from three nested multiplex PCR rounds that employed slightly modified ARM-PCR. A C-beta reverse primer and TRBV1-TRBV30 forward primers served in each of the first two PCR rounds, at approximately 10 cycles apiece. TCRdb reprocessed the multiplex PCR reads via MiXCR and lists one record per CDR3 protein. The table lists more than 70,000 distinct CDR3 sequences, approximately 62% of them singletons, with less than 30% in the top ten. Input material: tumor-adjacent normal liver tissue. Receptor source: a man aged 35-49 years with primary liver carcinoma and hepatitis B virus infection.

Turning to this clonotype: Sequence at one end of the junction differs from germline and may be a read error. The rearrangement uses TRBV5-6 and TRBJ1-1; D uncertain. Germline CDR1 SGHDT, CDR2 YYEEEE. The CDR3 is 16 residues long. In DNA form, the CDR3 reads TGTGCCAGCAGCCAGAATCGCCCATACGGACGGGAGGAAGCTCTCTTT. It specifies CASSQNRPYGREEALF.

This clonotype was counted once. A junction boundary mismatches the germline segment, possibly from a read error. The CDR3 sequence is CASTRKGKEGNSEAFF. The CDR3 nucleotides are TGCGCCAGCACCCGCAAAGGGAAGGAAGGGAACAGTGAAGCTTTCTTT. V usage is TRBV10-2 and J usage is TRBJ1-1, with D hard to call. The V gene's germline CDR1 is WSHSY and CDR2 SAAADI. The CDR3 contains 16 residues.

In the case of this clonotype: A much bigger clone sits one base away, suggesting this may be a read error. CDR3 region: CAISLFGGNSPLHF. The CDR3 DNA reads as TGTGCCATCAGCCTATTTGGGGGCAATTCACCCCTCCACTTT. This chain uses TRBV7-6 with TRBJ1-6; a possible D gene is TRBD1 (6 bases). Germline CDR1 reads SGHVS; CDR2 reads FNYEAQ. This CDR3 has 14 amino acids.

Of note for this clonotype: A much larger clone lies one base from this, so it may be a read error. The chain couples TRBV6-4 to TRBJ2-6; tentative D call: TRBD1 (5 bases). Germline values: CDR1 MRHNA, CDR2 SNTAGT. This CDR3 has 15 amino acids. The CDR3 nucleotides are TGTGCCAGCAGTGAGAGCTTATCTGGGGCCAACGCCCTGACTTTC. This encodes CASSESLSGANALTF.

A few counts support this clonotype. A much larger clone differs from this one at a single base, so this may be a read error. The J gene is TRBJ2-7, the V gene TRBV10-1, with 10 bases identical to TRBD1. The germline CDR1 and CDR2 sequences are WNHNN and SYGVQD (reference sequence). The V gene end was trimmed by 10 bases and the J gene end by 4 bases; junction bases not matched to a gene: 7. This CDR3 contains 13 residues. The CDR3 DNA sequence: TGCGCCATCCAGGGACAGGGGTGGTACGAGCAGTACTTC. This sequence encodes CAIQGQGWYEQYF.

This clonotype appeared a few times. CDR3 in amino acids: CSVEVGDSFNYEQYF. The CDR3 DNA sequence: TGCAGCGTTGAAGTTGGGGACAGTTTTAACTACGAGCAGTACTTC. V and J are TRBV29-1 and TRBJ2-7; 7 positions match TRBD1. After removal of 1 base from V and 3 bases from J, the junction contained 9 bases not matched to a gene. This CDR3 comprises 15 residues. CDR1 is SQVTM, CDR2 ANQGSEA, per germline.

Of note for this clonotype: A single base separates this from a much larger clone, so it may be a read error. The rearrangement joins TRBV7-9 to TRBJ2-5; either TRBD1 or TRBD2 may supply D (5 bases each). Germline CDR1 SEHNR, CDR2 FQNEAQ (reference sequence). The CDR3 is 16 amino acids. Trimming took off 4 bases at V and 3 bases at J, with 18 bases between the two ends. DNA for the CDR3: TGTGCCAGCAGCTCAGCCTTGGGACCCATTAAAGAGACCCAGTACTTC. The encoded protein is CASSSALGPIKETQYF.

A remark on this clonotype: The conserved closing phenylalanine or tryptophan is absent in this CDR3, likely reflecting a read error. This chain links TRBV11-1 with TRBJ2-3, with D tentatively TRBD2 (5 bases). CDR1 is SGHAT, CDR2 FQDESV, per germline (reference sequence). The germline V and J ends were trimmed by 6 bases and 3 bases, with 16 bases remaining between them. The CDR3 covers 15 residues. CDR3 sequence: CASSLPRERTDTQYL. CDR3 DNA sequence: TGTGCCAGCAGTTTGCCGAGGGAGAGAACAGATACGCAGTATCTT.

A word on this clonotype: No conserved phenylalanine or tryptophan is present at the end of the CDR3, so a read error is the likely explanation. The chain recombines TRBV7-9 with TRBJ2-2; TRBD1 aligns across 10 bases. The CDR3 covers 13 residues. Germline V gene data show CDR1 as SEHNR and CDR2 as FQNEAQ (reference sequence). The CDR3 bases are TGTGCCAGCAGCCGACAGGGGGCCGGGGAACTGTTTATT. Its protein product is CASSRQGAGELFI.